A selection of T cell receptor beta chains follows, all from one sample in a study of blood T cell repertoires in COVID-19. Only in-frame clones appear in the TCRdb table, and some are missing; sequencing was by immunoSEQ multiplex PCR. The sample has over 65,000 clones; roughly 78% are singletons. Material for sequencing was peripheral blood. The source of these receptors is a man aged 55 to 70 with COVID-19, enrolled during active disease. The CDR3 runs from the conserved cysteine through the conserved F or W. The D gene is left open where the match is weak. A clone size is listed for some rows: how often the clone was seen (once, few, many), or a class if it is expanded.

D gene	J gene	V gene	clone size	CDR3 protein	CDR3 DNA
-	TRBJ2-5	TRBV6-5	-	CASSYLETQYF	TGTGCCAGCAGTTATCTCGAGACCCAGTACTTC
-	TRBJ2-7	TRBV11-1	-	CASSRRRPPYEQYF	TGTGCCAGCAGCCGGCGGCGGCCTCCCTACGAGCAGTACTTC
TRBD1	TRBJ1-5	TRBV6-6	-	CASSSGTDQPQHF	TGTGCCAGCAGTTCCGGGACAGATCAGCCCCAGCATTTT
TRBD1	TRBJ2-4	TRBV3-1/TRBV3-2	once	CASSQEGGQGKSKNIQYF	TGTGCCAGCAGCCAAGAGGGAGGACAGGGTAAATCCAAAAACATTCAGTACTTC
TRBD1	TRBJ1-2	TRBV27	-	CASSLTGVRNPGYTF	TGTGCCAGCAGCCTTACAGGGGTCCGCAACCCTGGCTACACCTTC
-	TRBJ1-2	TRBV5-1	-	CASSLTGNLANYGYTF	TGCGCCAGCAGCTTGACAGGGAACCTAGCTAACTATGGCTACACCTTC
TRBD1	TRBJ1-2	TRBV5-4	once	CASSSDRGNYGYTF	TGTGCCAGCAGCTCGGACAGGGGGAACTATGGCTACACCTTC
TRBD2	TRBJ2-3	TRBV13	-	CASSRRTSGNTDTQYF	TGTGCCAGCAGCAGAAGGACTAGCGGCAACACAGATACGCAGTATTTT
TRBD2	TRBJ2-3	TRBV3-1/TRBV3-2	few	CASSESGARTDTQYF	TGTGCCAGCAGCGAGAGCGGGGCGCGCACAGATACGCAGTATTTT
TRBD1	TRBJ1-1	TRBV19	-	CASRYRGDNTEAFF	TGTGCCAGTAGATACAGGGGGGATAACACTGAAGCTTTCTTT
TRBD1	TRBJ1-1	TRBV5-1	-	CARPVQGHTEAFF	TGCGCCAGGCCAGTACAGGGGCACACTGAAGCTTTCTTT
-	TRBJ1-5	TRBV24-1	few	CATSDGRGASNQPQHF	TGTGCCACCAGTGATGGCCGGGGGGCAAGCAATCAGCCCCAGCATTTT
-	TRBJ2-1	TRBV5-1	-	CASSRTQGMGYNEQFF	TGCGCCAGCAGCAGAACACAGGGTATGGGATACAATGAGCAGTTCTTC
TRBD1	TRBJ1-2	TRBV14	-	CASSGDSNYGYTF	TGTGCCAGCAGCGGGGACAGTAACTATGGCTACACCTTC
-	TRBJ2-1	TRBV4-3	-	CASSQVRSKEQFF	TGCGCCAGCAGCCAAGTTAGGAGCAAGGAGCAGTTCTTC
-	TRBJ2-1	TRBV29-1	-	CSVTRREQFF	TGCAGCGTCACTCGCCGTGAGCAGTTCTTC
-	TRBJ1-1	TRBV14	-	CASSQERGDGGRRTEAFF	TGTGCCAGCAGCCAAGAAAGGGGGGACGGGGGGCGCCGGACTGAAGCTTTCTTT
-	TRBJ1-1	TRBV18	-	CASSPRQKDTEAFF	TGTGCCAGCTCACCGAGGCAGAAAGACACTGAAGCTTTCTTT
TRBD1	TRBJ1-4	TRBV27	-	CASRRTGGEKLFF	TGTGCCAGCAGGAGGACAGGGGGGGAAAAACTGTTTTTT
-	TRBJ2-7	TRBV7-2	-	CASSSRGRSSYEQYF	TGTGCCAGCAGCTCCAGGGGACGAAGCTCCTACGAGCAGTACTTC
-	TRBJ1-1	TRBV7-8	-	CASRSREGGGTEAFF	TGTGCCAGCAGATCACGGGAGGGGGGTGGAACTGAAGCTTTCTTT
TRBD1	TRBJ1-1	TRBV18	-	CASSPQGAEAFF	TGTGCCAGCTCGCCACAGGGGGCGGAAGCTTTCTTT
-	TRBJ1-3	TRBV19	-	CASSATGLSGNTIYF	TGTGCCAGTAGTGCCACAGGTCTCTCTGGAAACACCATATATTTT
-	TRBJ1-5	TRBV19	-	CASRGRHFNNYSNQPQHF	TGTGCCAGTAGGGGGAGGCACTTTAACAATTATAGCAATCAGCCCCAGCATTTT